The 25 T cell receptor beta chains in this list originate from one sample, sequenced in a study of blood T cell repertoires in COVID-19. The table came from immunoSEQ multiplex PCR; TCRdb's copy has only in-frame clones and leaves some out. The table records 130,000 to 150,000 clones, more than 70% of them present only once. The sequenced sample was peripheral blood. All receptors come from a man between 60 and 70 years old with active or convalescent COVID-19.

The gene calls are TRBV5-6 and TRBJ2-5, with D perhaps TRBD1 (6 bases). The CDR3 extends over 14 amino acids. V lost 0 bases and J 5 bases, leaving 11 bases between the germline ends. The germline V gene encodes CDR1 SGHDT and CDR2 YYEEEE. CDR3 sequence: CASSLARGWETQYF. The CDR3 region has the DNA TGTGCCAGCAGCTTGGCCAGGGGTTGGGAGACCCAGTACTTC.

The J gene is TRBJ2-1, the V gene TRBV20-1, with 8 bases identical to TRBD1. The CDR3 spans 15 residues. J lost 4 bases, V lost 3 bases, and 8 bases had no gene match. Per the germline V gene, CDR1 is DFQATT and CDR2 is SNEGSKA (reference sequence). CDR3 sequence (DNA): TGCAGTGCTAGTGACCATGGGACAGGATACAATGAGCAGTTCTTC. Translating it yields CSASDHGTGYNEQFF.

This sequence joins TRBV30 and TRBJ1-3, with no clear D. V shed 1 base and J shed 4 bases, with 5 bases lying between them. Germline loops: CDR1 GTSNPN, CDR2 SVGIG (reference sequence). The CDR3 totals 12 residues. The CDR3 protein is CAWSESGNTIYF. The CDR3 DNA reads as TGTGCCTGGAGTGAAAGCGGAAACACCATATATTTT.

The chain combines TRBV4-3 with TRBJ1-3; no reliable D call. Germline V gene lookup returns CDR1 LGHNA and CDR2 YSLEER. The germline V and J ends were trimmed by 0 bases and 0 bases, with 15 bases remaining between them. This CDR3 contains 18 residues. Here the CDR3 reads CASSQDPLGGSSGNTIYF. The CDR3 DNA is TGCGCCAGCAGCCAAGATCCCCTGGGAGGGAGCTCTGGAAACACCATATATTTT.

V is TRBV14 and J is TRBJ1-1; no reliable D call. The germline gives CDR1 SGHDN, CDR2 FVKESK. The V and J ends lost 0 bases and 4 bases respectively, with 9 bases between them. The CDR3 is 14 amino acids. The chain's CDR3 is CASSQDLAGTEAFF. The CDR3 DNA reads as TGTGCCAGCAGCCAAGATCTGGCGGGCACTGAAGCTTTCTTT.

With respect to this clone: Other DNA sequences in this sample translate to the same CDR3. CDR3 coding DNA: TGTGCCAGCTCACCAAGCGGGGGCACTGAAGCTTTCTTT. This encodes CASSPSGGTEAFF. The genes are TRBV18 and TRBJ1-1; D may be TRBD1 (5 bases). Germline V lookup: CDR1 KGHSH, CDR2 LQKENI. Between the trimmed V and J ends, which lost 2 bases and 4 bases, there was a span of 8 bases. This CDR3 region has 13 residues.

This clone was counted only a few times. The chain uses TRBV30 and TRBJ1-4; 7 bases align to TRBD1. The CDR3 totals 17 residues. The germline V gene has CDR1 GTSNPN and CDR2 SVGIG (reference sequence). The V segment lost 1 base and the J segment 0 bases; nucleotides outside the gene matches: 8. The CDR3 bases are TGTGCCTGGAGTGCCAGGGGGACCTTTGCAACTAATGAAAAACTGTTTTTT. Translating it yields CAWSARGTFATNEKLFF. Together with reference TRBV30 and TRBJ1-4, the CDR3 gives the full variable domain: SQTIHQWPATLVQPVGSPLSLECTVEGTSNPNLYWYRQAAGRGLQLLFYSVGIGQISSEVPQNLSASRPQDRQFILSSKKLLLSDSGFYLCAWSARGTFATNEKLFFGSGTQLSVL.

This chain uses TRBV4-2 with TRBJ2-3; TRBD2 aligns across 7 bases. This CDR3 spans 16 amino acids. The V segment lost 1 base and the J segment 4 bases; nucleotides outside the gene matches: 8. CDR1 is LGHNA and CDR2 is YNFKEQ in the germline V gene. This CDR3 is CASSQVREEWADTQYF. Written as DNA, the CDR3 is TGTGCCAGCAGCCAAGTTCGGGAGGAGTGGGCAGATACGCAGTATTTT.

The chain employs TRBV28 and TRBJ1-5; D gene uncertain. Trimming removed 2 bases at V and 6 bases at J, with 11 bases between. The length of the CDR3 is 14 residues. Germline V CDR1 and CDR2: MDHEN, SYDVKM. CDR3 loop: CASSLTGEGQPQHF. In nucleotides, the CDR3 is TGTGCCAGCAGTTTAACCGGGGAAGGTCAGCCCCAGCATTTT.

There are a few counts of this clone. The V call is TRBV9, the J call TRBJ1-4; 7 nucleotides align to TRBD1. This CDR3 has 15 residues. Germline V gives CDR1 SGDLS, CDR2 YYNGEE. Unmatched junction bases numbered 7, after V lost 1 base and J lost 7 bases. The CDR3, as DNA: TGTGCCAGCAGCGTAATAGGGACAGAGACTGAAAAACTGTTTTTT. Its translation: CASSVIGTETEKLFF.

V and J are TRBV5-1 and TRBJ1-2; D possibly corresponds to TRBD1 (6 bases). Between the trimmed V and J ends, which lost 2 bases and 2 bases, there was a span of 7 bases. This CDR3 comprises 13 residues. Germline CDR1 SGHRS, CDR2 YFSETQ. CDR3: CASSLGQNYGYTF. The CDR3, as DNA: TGCGCCAGCAGCTTAGGACAGAACTATGGCTACACCTTC.

The rearrangement joins TRBV6-6 to TRBJ1-2; no firm D call. The CDR3 is made up of 14 amino acids. Germline CDR1 reads MNHNY; CDR2 reads SVGAGI (reference sequence). V was cut by 10 bases and J by 1 base, with 16 bases left in between. The CDR3 here is CATRHGRNNYGYTF. Here the CDR3 DNA reads TGTGCCACTCGACACGGGAGGAATAACTATGGCTACACCTTC.

The genes are TRBV4-1 and TRBJ1-5; 7 bases are shared with TRBD1. CDR1 MGHRA and CDR2 YSYEKL come from the germline V gene. This CDR3 comprises 14 residues. The V and J ends lost 8 bases and 3 bases, in that order; junction bases with no gene match: 7. The CDR3 loop reads CASATGSVNQPQHF. CDR3 bases: TGCGCCAGCGCGACAGGGTCCGTCAATCAGCCCCAGCATTTT.

This chain connects TRBV29-1 to TRBJ2-7, with 8 bases identical to TRBD2. Trimming removed 7 bases from V and 1 base from J; junction bases left unmatched: 6. The length of the CDR3 is 13 residues. Germline CDR1 SQVTM, CDR2 ANQGSEA. CDR3 residues: CSAGRGGSYEQYF. CDR3 sequence (DNA): TGCAGCGCTGGTCGGGGGGGGTCCTACGAGCAGTACTTC.

At least ten counts were recorded for this clone. This sequence joins TRBV5-1 and TRBJ2-7; possibly TRBD2 for D (6 bases). The germline V gene encodes CDR1 SGHRS and CDR2 YFSETQ. The germline V and J ends were trimmed by 0 bases and 6 bases, with 13 bases remaining between them. This CDR3 has 14 residues. The CDR3 is CASSLGASAGEQYF. The CDR3 bases are TGCGCCAGCAGCTTGGGGGCTAGCGCAGGCGAGCAGTACTTC.

V gene TRBV6-1 combines with J gene TRBJ1-1; D gene unclear. V was clipped by 1 base and J by 1 base, with 10 bases between them. CDR3 length: 15 amino acids. Germline CDR1 MNHNS, CDR2 SASEGT. CDR3 in DNA: TGTGCCAGCAGTGAAGTGGGCAGGCCGAACACTGAAGCTTTCTTT. Translating it yields CASSEVGRPNTEAFF.

The CDR3 sequence is CSVEALGQGRGGAFF. The CDR3 DNA is TGCAGCGTTGAAGCCTTGGGACAGGGGAGAGGAGGAGCTTTCTTT. The rearrangement joins TRBV29-1 to TRBJ1-1, with 10 bases that match TRBD1. Unmatched junction bases numbered 12, after V lost 1 base and J lost 10 bases. The germline V gene encodes CDR1 SQVTM and CDR2 ANQGSEA. This CDR3 comprises 15 residues.

This chain uses TRBV13 with TRBJ1-1; a possible D gene is TRBD1 (6 bases). In germline, CDR1 is PRHDT, CDR2 FYEKMQ (reference sequence). The CDR3 runs 16 residues. Trimming took off 5 bases at V and 1 base at J, with 17 bases between the two ends. The CDR3 bases are TGTGCCAGCAGCCGAAAATCGTACAGGGCGAACACTGAAGCTTTCTTT. Translated, it gives CASSRKSYRANTEAFF.

The chain employs TRBV14 and TRBJ2-1, with a possible D match to TRBD2 (7 bases). CDR1 and CDR2 from the germline V gene are SGHDN and FVKESK. Between the trimmed V and J ends, which lost 4 bases and 3 bases, there was a span of 13 bases. CDR3 length equals 15 residues. The CDR3 protein is CASSPPGGVYNEQFF. CDR3 sequence (DNA): TGTGCCAGCAGCCCGCCGGGGGGCGTCTACAATGAGCAGTTCTTC.

CDR3 in DNA: TGTGCCAGCAGCCAAGAAGCTACCCCCCTGAGCAATCAGCCCCAGCATTTT. It yields the protein CASSQEATPLSNQPQHF. The rearrangement joins TRBV3-1 (or the pseudogene TRBV3-2) to TRBJ1-5; D ambiguous. The CDR3 length is 17 residues. Trimming took 0 bases from V and 1 from J, leaving 13 bases between them. Germline V CDR1 and CDR2: LGHDT, YNNKEL (reference sequence).

The chain joins TRBV9 to TRBJ2-1; 8 bases are a match to TRBD2. CDR3 size: 13 residues. From germline, CDR1 is SGDLS and CDR2 YYNGEE. V shed 0 bases, J shed 10 bases, and the junction held 3 bases outside the gene matches. The CDR3, as DNA: TGTGCCAGCAGCGTAGCGGGAGGGCCGGAGCAGTTCTTC. It is translated as CASSVAGGPEQFF.

The chain has TRBV11-2 and TRBJ2-1; 10 bases are a match to TRBD1. The V gene's germline CDR1 is SGHAT and CDR2 FQNNGV. V lost 5 bases, J lost 3 bases, and 7 bases stayed unmatched. CDR3 length equals 16 residues. The CDR3 DNA follows: TGTGCCAGCAGCCGCCCGGGACAGGGGCTCTACAATGAGCAGTTCTTC. Its protein is CASSRPGQGLYNEQFF.

The chain joins TRBV6-5 to TRBJ1-1; maybe TRBD1 (5 bases). Germline V lookup: CDR1 MNHEY, CDR2 SVGAGI. The CDR3 consists of 14 residues. V shed 2 bases and J shed 3 bases, with 10 bases lying between them. The chain's CDR3 is CASSYGGGYTEAFF. The CDR3 nucleotides read TGTGCCAGCAGTTACGGTGGGGGGTACACTGAAGCTTTCTTT.

V gene TRBV7-2 combines with J gene TRBJ2-2, with 8 nucleotides matching TRBD2. Germline lookup yields CDR1 SGHTA and CDR2 FQGNSA. Trimming at V came to 4 bases and at J to 5 bases, leaving 9 bases not matched to a gene. This CDR3 contains 16 residues. The DNA of the CDR3 is TGTGCCAGCAGCTCCGGGACTAGTTGGGGGACCGGGGAGCTGTTTTTT. Its protein is CASSSGTSWGTGELFF. Using reference TRBV7-2 and TRBJ2-2 for the parts outside the CDR3, the full variable domain is GAGVSQSPSNKVTEKGKDVELRCDPISGHTALYWYRQSLGQGLEFLIYFQGNSAPDKSGLPSDRFSAERTGGSVSTLTIQRTQQEDSAVYLCASSSGTSWGTGELFFGEGSRLTVL.

The rearrangement joins TRBV6-6 to TRBJ1-5; 7 nucleotides line up with TRBD1. The CDR3 has 14 amino acids. Germline V gene data show CDR1 as MNHNY and CDR2 as SVGAGI (reference sequence). With 6 bases clipped from V and 2 bases from J, the junction kept 4 bases outside the gene matches. Here the CDR3 reads CASSQTGRNQPQHF. The DNA of the CDR3 is TGTGCCAGCAGCCAGACAGGGCGCAATCAGCCCCAGCATTTT.